This TCR beta chain appears in the sequencing data of a study of blood T cell repertoires in COVID-19. As for the study in general: From the United States, Italy and Spain came samples of acute and convalescent COVID-19. Nucleic acid was either cDNA or gDNA, and it came from T cells, B-cell-depleted T cells, or PBMCs.

TCRdb keeps only in-frame clones here, not all; method: immunoSEQ multiplex PCR. This sample has some 270,000 clones, with 70% to 90% found just once. V shed 2 bases, J shed 7 bases, and the junction held 11 bases outside the gene matches. This CDR3 is 16 amino acids long. Germline V gives CDR1 SGHAT, CDR2 FQNNGV. V is TRBV11-2 and J is TRBJ2-1; 7 nucleotides align to TRBD1. The specimen was peripheral blood. The receptor was derived from a woman aged 70-85 years with acute or convalescent COVID-19. The CDR3 reads CASSLRRQGPQNEQFF. The DNA for the CDR3 is TGTGCCAGCAGCTTAAGGAGACAGGGCCCCCAAAATGAGCAGTTCTTC.